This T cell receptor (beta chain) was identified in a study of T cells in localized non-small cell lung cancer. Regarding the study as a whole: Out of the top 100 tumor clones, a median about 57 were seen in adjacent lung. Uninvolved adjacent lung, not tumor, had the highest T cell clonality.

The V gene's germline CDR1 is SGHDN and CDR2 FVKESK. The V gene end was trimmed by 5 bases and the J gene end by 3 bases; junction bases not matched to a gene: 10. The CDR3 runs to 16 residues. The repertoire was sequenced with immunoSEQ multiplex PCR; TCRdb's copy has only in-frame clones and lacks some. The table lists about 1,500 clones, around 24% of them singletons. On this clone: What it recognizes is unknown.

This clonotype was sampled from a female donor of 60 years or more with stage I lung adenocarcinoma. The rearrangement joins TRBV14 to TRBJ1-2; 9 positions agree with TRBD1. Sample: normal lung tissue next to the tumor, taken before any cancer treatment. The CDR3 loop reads CASSAWRTGDDYGYTF. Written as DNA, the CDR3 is TGTGCCAGCAGCGCTTGGAGGACAGGGGACGACTATGGCTACACCTTC.